The clone carrying this TCR beta chain was recorded a few times. Antigen specificity is unknown. The sample is drawn from a study of cytomegalovirus exposure and HLA in healthy donors. Study-level results: Later analysis showed most CMV-associated TCR beta chains appearing HLA-restricted. As a later analysis showed, a missense DCLRE1C variant was linked to trimming of TCR beta V- and J-genes.

The PCR made use of 60 Vbeta and 13 Jbeta primers. The table came from immunoSEQ multiplex PCR; TCRdb's copy has only in-frame clones and leaves some out. This table has some 160,000 clones, about 78% appearing once. With 7 bases removed from V and 4 bases from J, the gap between germline ends came to 13 bases. The CDR3 is 13 residues long. Germline lookup yields CDR1 MNHEY and CDR2 SVGAGI. This cohort consisted of healthy bone marrow donors. This chain joins TRBV6-5 and TRBJ1-1; tentative D call: TRBD1 (5 bases). The TCR sequence derives from a male donor in good health and CMV-seronegative. The sequenced sample consisted of PBMCs. The DNA for the CDR3 is TGTGCCAGCATTCCCGGCGGGGGCACTGAAGCTTTCTTT. Protein: CASIPGGGTEAFF.